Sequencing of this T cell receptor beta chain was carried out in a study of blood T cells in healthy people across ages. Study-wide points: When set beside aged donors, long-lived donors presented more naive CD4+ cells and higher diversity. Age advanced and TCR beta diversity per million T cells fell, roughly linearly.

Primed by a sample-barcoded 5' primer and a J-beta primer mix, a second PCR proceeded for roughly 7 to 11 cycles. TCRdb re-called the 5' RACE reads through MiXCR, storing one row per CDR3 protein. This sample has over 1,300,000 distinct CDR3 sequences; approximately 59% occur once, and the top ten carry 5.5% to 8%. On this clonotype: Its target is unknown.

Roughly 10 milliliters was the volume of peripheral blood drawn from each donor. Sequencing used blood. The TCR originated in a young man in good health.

CDR3 bases: TGTGCCAGCAGTTACGCGGGAGGATACAATGAGCAGTTCTTC. Residues: CASSYAGGYNEQFF. The chain couples TRBV6-5 to TRBJ2-1; 8 bases match TRBD2. The CDR3 totals 14 residues. The germline gives CDR1 MNHEY, CDR2 SVGAGI. Losses at the gene ends were 2 bases for V and 4 bases for J; bases not matched to a gene: 1.